The rows below give T cell receptor beta chains drawn from one sample of a study of CD8 T cells in ankylosing spondylitis. TCRdb ran MiXCR on the 5' RACE reads and lists one entry per CDR3 protein. The sample lists around 220,000 distinct CDR3 sequences; 18% were seen once. The sequenced sample was blood, either unsorted or a sorted T cell fraction (not recorded which). The receptors shown here come from a male donor with ankylosing spondylitis. CDR3s include the opening cysteine and the closing phenylalanine or tryptophan. D genes are given only for firm matches. Clone size appears in some rows only: once, few, many, or a class for an expanded clone.

size | J | D | V | CDR3 | DNA
NA | TRBJ2-1 | NA | TRBV6-5 | CASSSRASLDEQFF | TGTGCCAGCAGTTCTCGGGCCAGTCTGGATGAGCAGTTCTTC
NA | TRBJ1-3 | TRBD1 | TRBV7-9 | CASNTQGQGGGNTIYF | TGTGCCAGCAACACCCAGGGACAGGGAGGAGGAAACACCATATATTTT
few | TRBJ2-1 | TRBD2 | TRBV4-1 | CASKQRGTYNEQFF | TGCGCCAGCAAGCAGCGGGGGACTTACAATGAGCAGTTCTTC
NA | TRBJ2-1 | TRBD2 | TRBV4-2 | CASSQDMPPASGAYNEQFF | TGTGCCAGCAGCCAAGATATGCCCCCCGCTAGCGGAGCGTACAATGAGCAGTTCTTC
NA | TRBJ2-2 | NA | TRBV9 | CASSMGLAGELFF | TGTGCCAGCAGCATGGGACTCGCCGGGGAGCTGTTTTTT
many | TRBJ2-7 | NA | TRBV29-1 | CSSVARGEQYF | TGCAGCTCTGTCGCCAGGGGCGAGCAGTACTTC
NA | TRBJ2-7 | TRBD2 | TRBV29-1 | CSVGGLYEQYF | TGCAGCGTTGGGGGACTATACGAGCAGTACTTC
NA | TRBJ2-1 | TRBD2 | TRBV6-2/TRBV6-3 | CASSAPSGGRPNEQFF | TGTGCCAGCAGTGCCCCTTCGGGCGGGAGGCCAAATGAGCAGTTCTTC
NA | TRBJ2-7 | TRBD1 | TRBV4-1 | CASSLLDRSSYEQYF | TGCGCCAGCAGCCTGCTGGACAGGAGCTCCTACGAGCAGTACTTC
few | TRBJ2-5 | NA | TRBV5-5 | CASSFPERDLRTQYF | TGTGCCAGCAGCTTCCCCGAGAGAGACCTGCGGACCCAGTACTTC
few | TRBJ1-1 | TRBD1 | TRBV5-1 | CASSPGGGLEAFF | TGCGCCAGCAGCCCAGGGGGTGGCCTTGAAGCTTTCTTT
NA | TRBJ2-3 | TRBD2 | TRBV5-1 | CASSSGTKPTDTQYF | TGCGCCAGCAGCTCCGGGACTAAGCCCACAGATACGCAGTATTTT
once | TRBJ2-1 | NA | TRBV4-1 | CASSQDTVEQFF | TGCGCCAGCAGCCAAGACACGGTCGAGCAGTTCTTC
NA | TRBJ2-3 | NA | TRBV28 | CASSRKNYGGLTDTQYF | TGTGCCAGCAGTCGCAAAAACTACGGCGGACTCACAGATACGCAGTATTTT
NA | TRBJ2-2 | TRBD1 | TRBV4-3 | CASSQVRDRGTGELFF | TGCGCCAGCAGCCAAGTCCGGGACAGGGGCACCGGGGAGCTGTTTTTT
NA | TRBJ2-1 | TRBD2 | TRBV27 | CASSLKLAYTYNEQFF | TGTGCCAGCAGTTTAAAACTAGCGTATACCTACAATGAGCAGTTCTTC
NA | TRBJ2-7 | TRBD2 | TRBV5-1 | CASSLDSGASYEQYF | TGCGCCAGCAGCTTGGATAGCGGGGCCTCCTACGAGCAGTACTTC
few | TRBJ1-3 | NA | TRBV4-1 | CASSPGEATRSSGNTIYF | TGCGCCAGCAGCCCCGGAGAAGCAACGAGGAGCTCTGGAAACACCATATATTTT
NA | TRBJ2-1 | NA | TRBV28 | CAVQPASYNEQFF | TGTGCCGTCCAACCGGCTTCCTACAATGAGCAGTTCTTC
few | TRBJ2-7 | TRBD2 | TRBV7-2 | CASSLLGDYSYEQYF | TGTGCCAGCAGCTTACTGGGGGACTACTCCTACGAGCAGTACTTC
few | TRBJ1-5 | NA | TRBV30 | CAWSEDNNQPQHF | TGTGCCTGGAGTGAGGACAACAATCAGCCCCAGCATTTT
few | TRBJ2-1 | NA | TRBV7-9 | CASSQGALEQFF | TGTGCCAGCAGCCAAGGGGCTTTAGAGCAGTTCTTC
NA | TRBJ2-7 | NA | TRBV10-3 | CAISESRDGAYEQYF | TGTGCCATCAGTGAGTCTCGCGACGGAGCCTACGAGCAGTACTTC
few | TRBJ2-7 | TRBD2 | TRBV29-1 | CSAGGRTRHEQYF | TGCAGCGCGGGAGGCCGGACTCGCCACGAGCAGTACTTC
few | TRBJ2-1 | NA | TRBV5-5 | CASSLSLNEQFF | TGTGCCAGCAGCTTGTCTCTGAATGAGCAGTTCTTC
few | TRBJ2-7 | NA | TRBV12-3/TRBV12-4 | CASSDFTSYEQYF | TGTGCCAGCAGTGACTTCACCTCCTACGAGCAGTACTTC
NA | TRBJ2-7 | TRBD2 | TRBV3-1 | CASSQASGRYEQYF | TGTGCCAGCAGCCAAGCTAGCGGGAGGTACGAGCAGTACTTC
few | TRBJ1-1 | NA | TRBV5-1 | CASSYQTGFNTEAFF | TGCGCCAGCAGCTACCAGACAGGCTTTAACACTGAAGCTTTCTTT
few | TRBJ2-1 | TRBD2 | TRBV7-2 | CASSLSGGTYNEQFF | TGTGCCAGCAGCCTAAGCGGGGGTACCTACAATGAGCAGTTCTTC
few | TRBJ2-1 | TRBD2 | TRBV20-1 | CSARGLAGFAEQFF | TGCAGTGCTAGAGGGCTAGCGGGCTTTGCTGAGCAGTTCTTC
NA | TRBJ2-7 | NA | TRBV5-1 | CASSPVAGSLLEQYF | TGCGCCAGCAGCCCGGTTGCGGGATCCCTCTTGGAGCAGTACTTC
many | TRBJ2-1 | TRBD2 | TRBV12-3/TRBV12-4 | CASSFTSGSNEQFF | TGTGCCAGCAGTTTTACAAGCGGGAGTAATGAGCAGTTCTTC
NA | TRBJ1-1 | NA | TRBV6-5 | CASSSSSGLDTEAFF | TGTGCCAGCAGTAGCTCGTCAGGGCTTGACACTGAAGCTTTCTTT
few | TRBJ2-1 | NA | TRBV30 | CAWNSGDNEQFF | TGTGCTTGGAATTCCGGGGACAATGAGCAGTTCTTC
many | TRBJ1-5 | TRBD1 | TRBV12-3/TRBV12-4 | CASREGQGSNQPQHF | TGTGCCAGCAGGGAGGGACAGGGGTCCAATCAGCCCCAGCATTTT
NA | TRBJ2-2 | TRBD2 | TRBV7-9 | CASSPWREATGELFF | TGTGCCAGCAGCCCCTGGCGGGAGGCGACCGGGGAGCTGTTTTTT
few | TRBJ2-3 | NA | TRBV4-2 | CASSQDSGSGDTQYF | TGTGCCAGCAGCCAAGATTCGGGATCGGGTGATACGCAGTATTTT
few | TRBJ1-2 | NA | TRBV5-6 | CASSLQTNYGYTF | TGTGCCAGCAGCCTGCAGACTAACTATGGCTACACCTTC
many | TRBJ2-1 | TRBD2 | TRBV27 | CASSLGLAGLNEQFF | TGTGCCAGCAGTTTAGGACTAGCGGGGCTCAATGAGCAGTTCTTC
NA | TRBJ2-2 | TRBD2 | TRBV5-8 | CASSFPAGAGTGELFF | TGTGCCAGCAGCTTCCCAGCGGGAGCGGGGACCGGGGAGCTGTTTTTT
NA | TRBJ1-1 | NA | TRBV12-3/TRBV12-4 | CASSLGGGIPEAFF | TGTGCCAGCAGTTTAGGTGGGGGAATCCCCGAAGCTTTCTTT
NA | TRBJ1-3 | NA | TRBV4-1 | CASSQAGEYSGNTIYF | TGCGCCAGCAGCCAAGCGGGGGAGTACTCTGGAAACACCATATATTTT
NA | TRBJ2-7 | TRBD2 | TRBV20-1 | CSARDRASGLYEQYF | TGCAGTGCTAGAGATAGGGCTAGCGGATTATACGAGCAGTACTTC
NA | TRBJ2-7 | TRBD1 | TRBV2 | CASDPGQGMSYEQYF | TGTGCCAGTGACCCGGGACAGGGGATGTCCTACGAGCAGTACTTC
few | TRBJ2-5 | NA | TRBV6-1 | CASLRPYQETQYF | TGTGCCAGCTTACGGCCGTACCAAGAGACCCAGTACTTC
NA | TRBJ2-3 | NA | TRBV20-1 | CSARESWGQTTDTQYF | TGCAGTGCTAGAGAAAGCTGGGGGCAAACGACAGATACGCAGTATTTT
few | TRBJ2-1 | NA | TRBV19 | CASSATGYEQFF | TGTGCCAGTAGCGCTACAGGGTATGAGCAGTTCTTC
NA | TRBJ2-7 | TRBD2 | TRBV7-6 | CASSKRGSSYEQYF | TGTGCCAGCAGCAAACGCGGGAGCTCCTACGAGCAGTACTTC
NA | TRBJ2-3 | TRBD2 | TRBV27 | CASSLSVWFLAGNTDTQYF | TGTGCCAGCAGTTTAAGTGTGTGGTTTCTAGCGGGAAACACAGATACGCAGTATTTT
NA | TRBJ2-1 | NA | TRBV21-1 | CASTVEGVGNEQFF | TGTGCCAGCACCGTTGAGGGAGTGGGCAATGAGCAGTTCTTC
NA | TRBJ1-4 | TRBD1 | TRBV29-1 | CSVEGTGQGEKLFF | TGCAGCGTTGAAGGGACAGGGCAGGGAGAAAAACTGTTTTTT